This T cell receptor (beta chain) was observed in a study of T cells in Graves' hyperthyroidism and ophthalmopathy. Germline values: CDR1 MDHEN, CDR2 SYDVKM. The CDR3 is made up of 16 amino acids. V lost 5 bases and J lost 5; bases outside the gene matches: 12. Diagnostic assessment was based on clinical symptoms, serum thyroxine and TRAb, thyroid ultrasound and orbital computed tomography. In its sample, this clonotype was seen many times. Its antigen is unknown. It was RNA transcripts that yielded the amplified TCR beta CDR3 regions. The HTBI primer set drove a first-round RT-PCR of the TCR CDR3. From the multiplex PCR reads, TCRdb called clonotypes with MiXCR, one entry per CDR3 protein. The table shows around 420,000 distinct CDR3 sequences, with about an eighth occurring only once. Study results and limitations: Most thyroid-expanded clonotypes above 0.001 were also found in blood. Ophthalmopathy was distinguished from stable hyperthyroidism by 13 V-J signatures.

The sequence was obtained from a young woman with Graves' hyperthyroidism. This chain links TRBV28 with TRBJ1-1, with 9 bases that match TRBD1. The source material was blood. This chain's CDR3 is CASSGTGTDPDTEAFF. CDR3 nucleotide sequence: TGTGCCAGCAGTGGGACAGGGACCGATCCTGATACTGAAGCTTTCTTT.